Shown below are 10 T cell receptor beta chains from a single sample sequenced in a study of blood T cell repertoires in COVID-19. Using immunoSEQ multiplex PCR, the repertoire was profiled, and TCRdb retains in-frame clones only, with some absent. This sample has some 93,000 clones, with 70% to 90% found just once. Sequencing was done on a sample of peripheral blood. Receptors were obtained from a woman aged 80 or older with acute or convalescent COVID-19.

The chain links TRBV2 to TRBJ1-6; TRBD1 aligns across 11 bases. Losses at the gene ends were 6 bases for V and 1 base for J; bases not matched to a gene: 11. CDR3 length: 19 residues. The germline V gene has CDR1 SNHLY and CDR2 FYNNEI. The CDR3, as DNA: TGTGCCAGCAGAACTACCGGGACAGGGGGTGGGTCCTATAATTCACCCCTCCACTTT. Protein product: CASRTTGTGGGSYNSPLHF.

This clone has at least ten counts. DNA of the CDR3: TGTGCCGCCAGCTCTGGAAACACCATATATTTT. Protein sequence: CAASSGNTIYF. V is TRBV6-5 and J is TRBJ1-3; D gene unclear. With 11 bases removed from V and 0 bases from J, the gap between germline ends came to 5 bases. The CDR3 extends over 11 amino acids. CDR1 and CDR2 from the germline V gene are MNHEY and SVGAGI.

The chain carries TRBV9 and TRBJ1-1, with 7 positions matching TRBD1. CDR1 SGDLS and CDR2 YYNGEE come from the germline V gene. Germline trimming cut 3 bases from V and 7 bases from J; bases unmatched to any gene: 6. This CDR3 is built from 13 residues. This chain's CDR3 is CASSGAGGYEAFF. DNA for the CDR3: TGTGCCAGCAGCGGGGCAGGGGGGTATGAAGCTTTCTTT.

The CDR3 sequence is CASSYRGPYEQYF. The CDR3 DNA follows: TGTGCCAGCAGTTACAGGGGGCCCTACGAGCAGTACTTC. The chain links TRBV6-5 to TRBJ2-7; TRBD1 matches at 7 bases. With V trimmed by 2 bases and J by 2 bases, 0 bases remained unmatched. From germline, CDR1 is MNHEY and CDR2 SVGAGI. The CDR3 spans 13 residues.

The chain employs TRBV5-1 and TRBJ1-2; D gene uncertain. Germline V gives CDR1 SGHRS, CDR2 YFSETQ. V lost 4 bases and J lost 7, with 11 bases in between. The CDR3 is 12 amino acids. The CDR3 nucleotides read TGCGCCAGCAGCGTTGGCAGTGGTGGCTACACCTTC. Protein: CASSVGSGGYTF.

The J gene is TRBJ1-5, the V gene TRBV20-1; 8 nucleotides line up with TRBD1. Germline V gene data show CDR1 as DFQATT and CDR2 as SNEGSKA (reference sequence). There are 14 residues in the CDR3. The trim removed 3 bases at V and 4 bases at J, leaving 5 bases unmatched. CDR3 nucleotides: TGCAGTGCTAGTCAGGGGGCAGGGAATCAGCCCCAGCATTTT. It codes for CSASQGAGNQPQHF.

This chain uses TRBV30 with TRBJ1-2; a possible D gene is TRBD1 (5 bases). There are 12 residues in the CDR3. Germline assignment: CDR1 GTSNPN and CDR2 SVGIG (reference sequence). The V gene lost 2 bases and the J gene lost 3 bases, with 7 bases spanning the gap. CDR3 nucleotide sequence: TGTGCCTGGAGTTTGACAGACTATGGCTACACCTTC. It codes for CAWSLTDYGYTF.

V usage is TRBV2 and J usage is TRBJ2-5; 7 bases fit TRBD2. The junction had 6 bases not matched to a gene; V was cut back by 4 bases and J by 4 bases. CDR3 length equals 14 residues. The germline CDR1 and CDR2 sequences are SNHLY and FYNNEI. CDR3 in amino acids: CASSGGREGETQYF. Written as DNA, the CDR3 is TGTGCCAGCAGTGGGGGCAGGGAGGGAGAGACCCAGTACTTC.

The chain joins TRBV5-6 to TRBJ2-7; 7 bases fit TRBD1. V lost 2 bases to trimming and J lost 3 bases; unmatched junction nucleotides: 11. Germline values: CDR1 SGHDT, CDR2 YYEEEE. The CDR3 sequence is 16 residues long. CDR3 in amino acids: CASSLFDRALFYEQYF. CDR3 coding DNA: TGTGCCAGCAGCTTATTTGACAGGGCCCTCTTCTACGAGCAGTACTTC.

The gene calls are TRBV7-2 and TRBJ1-2; D is perhaps TRBD1 (6 bases). The CDR3 loop spans 15 amino acids. Germline V gives CDR1 SGHTA, CDR2 FQGNSA. V lost 2 bases and J 2 bases, leaving 12 bases between the germline ends. CDR3 amino acids: CASSLKPGENYGYTF. CDR3 nucleotide sequence: TGTGCCAGCAGCTTAAAACCAGGGGAGAACTATGGCTACACCTTC.